This T cell receptor (beta chain) is drawn from a study of T cell responses to AZD1222 COVID-19 vaccine. The study's findings and limits: Breadth and depth of Spike-specific TCRs rose after two AZD1222 doses. Spike was spanned by vaccine-associated CD4 TCRs, with dominance at 160-218 and 743-854.

This CDR3 contains 12 residues. The V end lost 0 bases, the J end lost 5 bases, and 5 bases lay between the germline ends. Germline V gene lookup returns CDR1 MNHNS and CDR2 SASEGT. The method was immunoSEQ multiplex PCR; TCRdb's version includes in-frame clones alone and lacks a portion of them. The sample holds some 140,000 clones, over 90% seen once. About this clone itself: Its antigen is as yet unknown.

Sequencing was performed on peripheral blood, taken on day 0 of AZD1222 vaccination. V usage is TRBV6-1 and J usage is TRBJ2-7; D gene ambiguous. The receptor was isolated from an adult in good health. The DNA of the CDR3 is TGTGCCAGCAGTGAAGCGTTACACGAGCAGTACTTC. This translates into CASSEALHEQYF.